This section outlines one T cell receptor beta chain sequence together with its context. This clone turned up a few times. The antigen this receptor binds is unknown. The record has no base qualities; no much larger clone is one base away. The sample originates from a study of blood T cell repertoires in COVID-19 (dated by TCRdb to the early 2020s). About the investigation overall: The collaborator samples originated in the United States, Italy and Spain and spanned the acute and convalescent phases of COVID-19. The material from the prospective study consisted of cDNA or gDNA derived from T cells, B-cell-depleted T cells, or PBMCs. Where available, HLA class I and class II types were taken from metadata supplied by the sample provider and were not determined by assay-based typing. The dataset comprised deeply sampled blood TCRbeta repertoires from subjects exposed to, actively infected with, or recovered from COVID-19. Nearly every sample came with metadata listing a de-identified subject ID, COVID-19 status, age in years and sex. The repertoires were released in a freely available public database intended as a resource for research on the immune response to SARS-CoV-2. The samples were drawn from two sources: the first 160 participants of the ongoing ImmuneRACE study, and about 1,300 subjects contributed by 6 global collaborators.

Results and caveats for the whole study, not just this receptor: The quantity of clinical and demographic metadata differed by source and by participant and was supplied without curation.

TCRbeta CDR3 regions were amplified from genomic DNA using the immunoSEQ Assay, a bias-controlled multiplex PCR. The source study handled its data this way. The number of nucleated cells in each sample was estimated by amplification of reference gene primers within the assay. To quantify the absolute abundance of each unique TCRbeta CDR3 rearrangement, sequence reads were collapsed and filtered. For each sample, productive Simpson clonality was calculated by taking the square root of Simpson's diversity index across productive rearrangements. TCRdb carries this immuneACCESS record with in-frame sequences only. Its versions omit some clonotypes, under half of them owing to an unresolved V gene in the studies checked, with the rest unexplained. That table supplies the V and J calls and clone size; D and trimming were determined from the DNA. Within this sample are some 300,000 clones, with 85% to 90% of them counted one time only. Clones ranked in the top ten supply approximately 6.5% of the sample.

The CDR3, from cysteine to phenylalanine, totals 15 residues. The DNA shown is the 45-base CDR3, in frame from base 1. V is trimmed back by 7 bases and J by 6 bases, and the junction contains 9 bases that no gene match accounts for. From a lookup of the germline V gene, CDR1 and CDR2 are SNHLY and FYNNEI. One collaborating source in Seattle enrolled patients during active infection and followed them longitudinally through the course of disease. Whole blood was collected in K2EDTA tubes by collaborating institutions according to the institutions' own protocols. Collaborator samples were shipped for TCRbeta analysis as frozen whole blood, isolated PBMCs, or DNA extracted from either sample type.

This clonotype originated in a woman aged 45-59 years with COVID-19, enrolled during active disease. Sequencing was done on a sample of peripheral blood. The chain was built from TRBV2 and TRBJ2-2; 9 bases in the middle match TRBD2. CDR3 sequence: CASKASGTWAGELFF. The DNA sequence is TGTGCCAGCAAGGCTAGCGGGACCTGGGCCGGGGAGCTGTTTTTT.